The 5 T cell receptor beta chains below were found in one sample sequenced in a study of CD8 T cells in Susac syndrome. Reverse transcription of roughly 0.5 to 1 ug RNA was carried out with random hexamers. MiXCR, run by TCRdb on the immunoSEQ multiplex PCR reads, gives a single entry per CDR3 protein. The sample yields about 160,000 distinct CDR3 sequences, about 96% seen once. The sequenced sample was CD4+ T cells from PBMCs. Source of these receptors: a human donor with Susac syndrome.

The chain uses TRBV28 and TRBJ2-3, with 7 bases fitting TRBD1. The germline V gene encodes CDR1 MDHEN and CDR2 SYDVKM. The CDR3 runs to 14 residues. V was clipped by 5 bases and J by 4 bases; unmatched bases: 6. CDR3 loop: CASSGTVGADTQYF. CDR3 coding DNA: TGTGCCAGCAGTGGGACAGTGGGCGCAGATACGCAGTATTTT.

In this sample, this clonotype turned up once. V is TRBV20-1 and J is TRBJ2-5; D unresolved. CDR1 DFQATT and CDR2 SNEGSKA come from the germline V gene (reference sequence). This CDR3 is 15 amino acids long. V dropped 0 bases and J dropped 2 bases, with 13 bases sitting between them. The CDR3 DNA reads TGCAGTGCTAGAGATGTGGGGTCGCCTCAAGAGACCCAGTACTTC. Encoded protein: CSARDVGSPQETQYF.

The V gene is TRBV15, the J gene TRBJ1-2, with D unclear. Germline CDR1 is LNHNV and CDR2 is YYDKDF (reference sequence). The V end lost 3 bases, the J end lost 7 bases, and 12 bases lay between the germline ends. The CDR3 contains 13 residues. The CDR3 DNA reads TGTGCCACCAGCAGGGGCCGGACTGGTGGCTACACCTTC. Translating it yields CATSRGRTGGYTF.

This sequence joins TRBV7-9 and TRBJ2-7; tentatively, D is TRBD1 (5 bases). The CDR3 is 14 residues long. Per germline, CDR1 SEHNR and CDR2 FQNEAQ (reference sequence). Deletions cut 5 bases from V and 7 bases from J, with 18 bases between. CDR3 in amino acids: CASSTERLKGEQYF. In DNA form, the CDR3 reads TGTGCCAGCAGCACGGAGAGACTGAAGGGGGAGCAGTACTTC.

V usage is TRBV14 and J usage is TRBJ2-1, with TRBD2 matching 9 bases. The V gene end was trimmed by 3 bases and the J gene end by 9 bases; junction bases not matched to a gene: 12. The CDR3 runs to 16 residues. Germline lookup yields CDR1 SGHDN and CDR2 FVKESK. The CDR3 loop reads CASSQVAGGPYIEQFF. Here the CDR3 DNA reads TGTGCCAGCAGCCAGGTTGCGGGAGGGCCCTATATTGAGCAGTTCTTC.